This entry describes one T cell receptor (beta chain). It lacks a known antigen. Per-base quality was not reported, and no clone a single base away is much larger than it. The TCR beta CDR3 regions were amplified from RNA transcripts. A first-round RT-PCR of the TCR CDR3 used the HTBI primer set with the Qiagen OneStep RT-PCR kit. The libraries were constructed in a second round of multiplex PCR and then size-selected and purified. Libraries were sequenced paired-end with 100 bp reads on an Illumina HiSeq2000. Regarding the original processing steps: SOAPnuke was used to process the raw data, throwing out any read that contained adapters or uncalled bases, had a mean Phred below 15, or lacked an exact constant-primer or identifier match. High-quality paired reads were merged using COPE v1.2.5, and each unique nucleotide sequence was defined as a clonotype. MiTCR v1.1 was used to align clonotypes to the IMGT TRBV, TRBD and TRBJ reference segments. Analysis was restricted to V-J combinations with a frequency above 0.0001, which covered over 98% of repertoires. A TCS score was defined as the ratio between F50 (clonal expansion) and ExV (chaos), using BLOSUM62-based TCRdist between CDR3 peptides within each V-J. Welch's t-statistics and random forest reduced around 510 V-J features to 10 to 15, which were used in a naive Bayes classifier (R e1071). The raw public reads went through TCRdb reprocessing: fastp at Q25, MiXCR clone calling, in-frame beta chains kept. Each entry merges the rows of one CDR3 protein and shows their most common DNA and genes. TCRdb, not the authors, supplied the V and J calls. In all, the sample holds around 420,000 distinct CDR3 sequences, and roughly an eighth of those were seen once. Roughly 4.8% of the sample is in the top ten clones.

The data are from a study of T cells in Graves' hyperthyroidism and ophthalmopathy (dated by TCRdb to the late 2010s). With respect to the entire study: Peripheral blood samples were taken at initial diagnosis, before any treatment was given. Following sampling, methimazole starting at 30 mg daily was given to hyperthyroidism patients, and high-dose intravenous methylprednisolone was given to ophthalmopathy patients. To identify distinguishing TCR V-J signatures, a discovery cohort of around 100 patients was used, comprising some 43 with Graves' ophthalmopathy and 57 with stable Graves' hyperthyroidism. According to the paper, TCR Vbeta CDR3 sequencing was carried out on 120 to 150 peripheral blood samples, which came from around 43 ophthalmopathy, 80 or so hyperthyroidism and approximately 17 progressor patients. The 80 to 100 discovery patients were randomly divided into training and test sets at a 7:3 ratio. Prospective prediction of ophthalmopathy was tested in an independent validation cohort of 18 to 20 hyperthyroidism patients and 17 patients who later progressed to ophthalmopathy. In about 6 Graves' hyperthyroidism patients, the study also compared T-cell repertoires from thyroid tissue with T-cell repertoires from blood. Paper-wide results and their limitations: Most expanded thyroid clonotypes (frequency above 0.001) were also found in blood, which suggests that blood repertoires may mirror thyroid immune responses. In validation, progression to ophthalmopathy was predicted by the model with more than 65% sensitivity and roughly 76% specificity, a median of 6.5 months before onset. Ophthalmopathy was separated from stable hyperthyroidism by a 13 V-J signature model, with just over 85% sensitivity and 81% to 82% specificity obtained in cross-validation and 80%/75% obtained in testing. No statistical method was used to set the sample size in advance, and investigators knew the group allocation.

Relative to germline, V is 2 bases shorter and J is 0 bases shorter, with 8 bases between their ends. CDR1 and CDR2 (LNHDA, SQIVND) derive from the germline V gene (reference sequence). The CDR3 goes from the cysteine to the phenylalanine over 15 residues. The only DNA kept is the CDR3, 45 bases in frame from the first base. Stable Graves' hyperthyroidism was defined as no progression to ophthalmopathy during 18 months of follow-up. The hyperthyroidism patients were between 18 and 65 years old and newly diagnosed, with a disease duration of less than 2 months. Any patient with an uncontrolled infection, another autoimmune disease, pregnancy or lactation was excluded. Diagnoses relied on clinical symptoms, serum thyroxine and TRAb, thyroid ultrasound and orbital computed tomography. PBMCs were isolated from about 9 ml of fresh peripheral blood by Ficoll-Paque density gradient centrifugation. Total RNA was extracted using Trizol reagent, and RNA quality was assessed on an Agilent 2100 Bioanalyzer.

The V gene is TRBV19 and the J gene is TRBJ2-1; the D gene identity is not certain. The sample comprised blood. The sequence came from a woman between 18 and 29 years old with Graves' hyperthyroidism. The DNA sequence is as follows: TGTGCCAGTAGTATATTCGGAAGCTCCTACAATGAGCAGTTCTTC. Its translation is CASSIFGSSYNEQFF.